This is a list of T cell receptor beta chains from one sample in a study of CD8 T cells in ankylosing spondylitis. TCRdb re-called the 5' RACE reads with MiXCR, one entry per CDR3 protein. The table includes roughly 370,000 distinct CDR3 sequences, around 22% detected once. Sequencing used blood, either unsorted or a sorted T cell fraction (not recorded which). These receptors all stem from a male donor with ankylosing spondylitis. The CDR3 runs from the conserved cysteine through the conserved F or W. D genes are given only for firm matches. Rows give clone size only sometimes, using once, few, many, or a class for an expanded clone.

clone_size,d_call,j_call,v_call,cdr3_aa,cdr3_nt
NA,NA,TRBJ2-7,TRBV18,CASSPWTASYEQYF,TGTGCCAGCTCACCATGGACGGCCTCCTACGAGCAGTACTTC
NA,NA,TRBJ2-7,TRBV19,CASSIGRGNEQYF,TGTGCCAGTAGTATAGGGAGGGGGAACGAGCAGTACTTC
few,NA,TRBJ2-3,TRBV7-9,CASSGRTATDTQYF,TGTGCCAGCAGCGGGAGAACGGCCACAGATACGCAGTATTTT
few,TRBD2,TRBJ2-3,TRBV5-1,CASSLVLAGGSSTDTQYF,TGCGCCAGCAGCTTGGTTCTAGCGGGAGGCTCCAGCACAGATACGCAGTATTTT
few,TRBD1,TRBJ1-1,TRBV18,CASSPPTGGQGTEAFF,TGTGCCAGCTCACCACCTACAGGGGGCCAGGGCACTGAAGCTTTCTTT
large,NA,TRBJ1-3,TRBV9,CASSVGDGGHAGNTIYF,TGTGCCAGCAGCGTAGGGGATGGGGGACACGCTGGAAACACCATATATTTT
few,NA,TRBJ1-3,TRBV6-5,CASSYRGAVGNTIYF,TGTGCCAGCAGTTACAGGGGCGCGGTAGGAAACACCATATATTTT
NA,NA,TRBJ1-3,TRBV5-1,CASSLGDKGNTIYF,TGCGCCAGCAGCTTGGGGGACAAAGGAAACACCATATATTTT
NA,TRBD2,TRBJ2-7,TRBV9,CASSLGTSFSYEQYF,TGTGCCAGCAGCCTCGGGACTAGTTTCTCCTACGAGCAGTACTTC
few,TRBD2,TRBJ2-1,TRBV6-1,CASTRGLDVNEQFF,TGTGCCAGCACCCGGGGACTAGATGTCAATGAGCAGTTCTTC
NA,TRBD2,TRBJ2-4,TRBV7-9,CASSPLSAGGPKNIQYF,TGTGCCAGCAGCCCACTCTCAGCGGGAGGACCCAAAAACATTCAGTACTTC
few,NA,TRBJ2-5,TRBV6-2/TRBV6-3,CASSYSWPGPGGETQYF,TGTGCCAGCAGTTACTCCTGGCCGGGCCCCGGAGGAGAGACCCAGTACTTC
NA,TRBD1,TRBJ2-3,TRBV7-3,CASSLYGTGSTDTQYF,TGTGCCAGCAGCTTATATGGGACAGGTAGCACAGATACGCAGTATTTT
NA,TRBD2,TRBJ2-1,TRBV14,CASSPPIAGVNEQFF,TGTGCCAGCAGCCCCCCTATAGCGGGAGTCAATGAGCAGTTCTTC